One sample yielded the 27 T cell receptor beta chains listed below, sequenced in a study of blood T cell repertoires in COVID-19. Profiling relied on immunoSEQ multiplex PCR, and the TCRdb table lists in-frame clones only, not all of them. Of some 130,000 clones listed, 85% to 90% are singletons. The sample consisted of peripheral blood. These receptors were taken from an elderly man with acute or convalescent COVID-19.

The chain recombines TRBV29-1 with TRBJ2-7; the match to TRBD2 covers 11 bases. Germline V gene lookup returns CDR1 SQVTM and CDR2 ANQGSEA. The length of the CDR3 is 15 residues. The CDR3: CSVSLGTSGRYEQYF. The DNA of the CDR3 is TGCAGTGTTTCCCTAGGTACTAGCGGGAGATACGAGCAGTACTTC.

The genes are TRBV4-3 and TRBJ2-3; no clear D. V was cut by 0 bases and J by 4 bases, with 14 bases left in between. Germline CDR1 LGHNA, CDR2 YSLEER. There are 16 residues in the CDR3. The CDR3 loop is CASSQDPRLFADTQYF. CDR3 bases: TGCGCCAGCAGCCAAGATCCTAGATTGTTCGCAGATACGCAGTATTTT.

This CDR3 is CASSLGLNSYNEQFF. The CDR3, as DNA: TGTGCCAGCAGCTTAGGACTTAACTCCTACAATGAGCAGTTCTTC. This chain connects TRBV11-3 to TRBJ2-1; no reliable D call. The CDR3 length is 15 residues. V was pared by 1 base and J by 0 bases, with 7 bases between. Germline CDR1 is SGHNT and CDR2 is YENEEA.

The rearrangement joins TRBV5-1 to TRBJ1-4; TRBD1 matches 8 bases. The CDR3 runs to 16 residues. The germline gives CDR1 SGHRS, CDR2 YFSETQ. The junction had 6 bases not matched to a gene; V was cut back by 0 bases and J by 5 bases. Here the CDR3 reads CASSLGQGAPNEKLFF. CDR3 DNA sequence: TGCGCCAGCAGCTTGGGGCAGGGGGCGCCGAATGAAAAACTGTTTTTT.

The chain recombines TRBV5-6 with TRBJ1-1, with D unclear. The CDR3 runs to 15 residues. V was trimmed by 4 bases and J by 1 base, leaving 14 bases between them. Germline values: CDR1 SGHDT, CDR2 YYEEEE. The CDR3 nucleotides read TGTGCCAGCAGCCCAGCATCGCGGGCGAACACTGAAGCTTTCTTT. It yields the protein CASSPASRANTEAFF.

V is TRBV7-9 and J is TRBJ2-1, with TRBD2 identical over 12 bases. J lost 10 bases, V lost 1 base, and 5 bases had no gene match. This CDR3 is 15 amino acids long. Germline values: CDR1 SEHNR, CDR2 FQNEAQ (reference sequence). The CDR3 region is CASSLVLAGGQEQFF. In DNA, the CDR3 is TGTGCCAGCAGCTTAGTCCTAGCGGGGGGGCAGGAGCAGTTCTTC. Together with reference TRBV7-9 and TRBJ2-1, the CDR3 gives the full variable domain: DTGVSQNPRHKITKRGQNVTFRCDPISEHNRLYWYRQTLGQGPEFLTYFQNEAQLEKSRLLSDRFSAERPKGSFSTLEIQRTEQGDSAMYLCASSLVLAGGQEQFFGPGTRLTVL.

The rearrangement links TRBV7-2 to TRBJ2-7; 7 bases agree with TRBD1. CDR1 SGHTA and CDR2 FQGNSA come from the germline V gene. This CDR3 has 16 amino acids. The V gene end was trimmed by 6 bases and the J gene end by 1 base; junction bases not matched to a gene: 12. The CDR3 nucleotides are TGTGCCAGCAGACATAGGATAGGGGGCGGGTCCTACGAGCAGTACTTC. Its translation: CASRHRIGGGSYEQYF.

The chain recombines TRBV18 with TRBJ1-5, with 7 bases identical to TRBD1. The CDR3 has 16 residues. The V and J ends lost 2 bases and 4 bases, in that order; junction bases with no gene match: 8. Germline assignment: CDR1 KGHSH and CDR2 LQKENI. The chain's CDR3 is CASSPGEGGLNQPQHF. The CDR3 nucleotides read TGTGCCAGCTCACCAGGAGAAGGGGGCTTGAATCAGCCCCAGCATTTT.

This clone was seen a few times. The chain employs TRBV9 and TRBJ2-2, with a tentative D call TRBD1 (5 bases). Germline V gives CDR1 SGDLS, CDR2 YYNGEE. The CDR3 spans 14 residues. V gave up 0 bases and J gave up 7 bases, with 10 bases separating them. The chain's CDR3 is CASSVGGRSGELFF. The DNA for the CDR3 is TGTGCCAGCAGCGTAGGGGGCAGGAGCGGGGAGCTGTTTTTT.

The CDR3 here is CASSRPKETGRNTIYF. The CDR3 nucleotides read TGTGCCAGCAGCAGGCCGAAGGAGACAGGTCGAAACACCATATATTTT. The chain recombines TRBV21-1 with TRBJ1-3; the D call of TRBD1 is as the table states it, not checked on the DNA. TRBV21-1 is tagged as a pseudogene. The CDR3 has 16 amino acids.

The J gene is TRBJ2-1, the V gene TRBV12-3 or TRBV12-4; D ambiguous. The CDR3 contains 13 residues. Trimming cost V 6 bases and J 3 bases, with 9 bases left between them. CDR3 nucleotide sequence: TGTGCCAGCAGCCAGGTCCTCTACAATGAGCAGTTCTTC. As protein: CASSQVLYNEQFF.

In regard to this clone: The sample carries other DNA sequences with the same CDR3. CDR3 sequence (DNA): TGTGCCAGCAGTAGCAGGGAGAACACTGAAGCTTTCTTT. This gives the protein CASSSRENTEAFF. The chain combines TRBV6-2 or TRBV6-3 with TRBJ1-1, with D possibly TRBD1 on 5 matching bases. The germline V and J ends were trimmed by 5 bases and 1 base, with 8 bases remaining between them. Germline V gene lookup returns CDR1 MNHEY and CDR2 SVGEGT. This CDR3 comprises 13 residues.

The CDR3 protein is CASSTGLVNEQFF. For the CDR3, the DNA is TGTGCCAGCAGTACGGGACTAGTCAATGAGCAGTTCTTC. The chain recombines TRBV11-3 with TRBJ2-1, with 8 nucleotides matching TRBD2. Germline CDR1 SGHNT, CDR2 YENEEA. The CDR3 consists of 13 residues. Trimming at V came to 6 bases and at J to 6 bases, leaving 4 bases not matched to a gene.

The J gene is TRBJ2-7, the V gene TRBV7-9; possible D gene TRBD2, 6 bases. The CDR3 consists of 16 residues. Between the trimmed V and J ends, which lost 0 bases and 3 bases, there was a span of 15 bases. Germline CDR1 is SEHNR and CDR2 is FQNEAQ (reference sequence). This CDR3 reads CASSLAGTTRYYEQYF. Here the CDR3 DNA reads TGTGCCAGCAGCTTAGCCGGCACGACTAGATACTACGAGCAGTACTTC. The full variable domain, in which reference TRBV7-9 and TRBJ2-7 provide the parts outside the CDR3, is DTGVSQNPRHKITKRGQNVTFRCDPISEHNRLYWYRQTLGQGPEFLTYFQNEAQLEKSRLLSDRFSAERPKGSFSTLEIQRTEQGDSAMYLCASSLAGTTRYYEQYFGPGTRLTVT.

The chain employs TRBV14 and TRBJ2-7; D may be TRBD2 (6 bases). The V end was cut by 0 bases, the J end by 4 bases, with 16 bases between. CDR3 length equals 16 residues. CDR1 is SGHDN, CDR2 FVKESK, per germline. CDR3: CASSQDKAGRWYEQYF. DNA of the CDR3: TGTGCCAGCAGCCAAGATAAGGCGGGAAGGTGGTACGAGCAGTACTTC.

DNA for the CDR3: TGTGCCAGCAGCCAAGAAGCTATTGGTGGCTACACCTTC. It encodes CASSQEAIGGYTF. The rearrangement uses TRBV3-1 (or the pseudogene TRBV3-2) and TRBJ1-2; D remains unclear. The germline V gene has CDR1 LGHDT and CDR2 YNNKEL (reference sequence). Between the trimmed V and J ends, which lost 0 bases and 7 bases, there was a span of 9 bases. The CDR3 loop spans 13 amino acids.

The rearrangement uses TRBV11-2 and TRBJ1-3; D unresolved. The V and J ends lost 7 bases and 4 bases respectively, with 14 bases between them. This CDR3 spans 14 amino acids. Germline CDR1 and CDR2: SGHAT and FQNNGV. The CDR3 nucleotides read TGTGCCAGCACCGTGCGGTCCTCCGGAAACACCATATATTTT. Protein: CASTVRSSGNTIYF. The full variable domain, completed using reference TRBV11-2 and TRBJ1-3, is EAGVAQSPRYKIIEKRQSVAFWCNPISGHATLYWYQQILGQGPKLLIQFQNNGVVDDSQLPKDRFSAERLKGVDSTLKIQPAKLEDSAVYLCASTVRSSGNTIYFGEGSWLTVV.

The genes are TRBV4-3 and TRBJ2-7; tentative D call: TRBD2 (6 bases). Trimming shortened V by 1 base and J by 6 bases, and 19 bases separated the two germline ends. The CDR3 has 16 residues. Per the germline V gene, CDR1 is LGHNA and CDR2 is YSLEER. The CDR3 sequence: CASSQASQGLPTEQYF. The CDR3 DNA is TGCGCCAGCAGCCAAGCCTCGCAGGGACTCCCCACCGAGCAGTACTTC.

The rearrangement links TRBV11-3 to TRBJ2-5, with 8 bases matching TRBD1. V lost 5 bases and J lost 0; bases outside the gene matches: 8. This CDR3 has 16 residues. The germline gives CDR1 SGHNT, CDR2 YENEEA. The CDR3 loop is CASSLSTGDYQETQYF. The DNA for the CDR3 is TGTGCCAGCAGCCTCTCGACAGGGGACTACCAAGAGACCCAGTACTTC.

J is TRBJ2-1 and V is TRBV5-1; possible D gene TRBD1, 5 bases. Trimming took 4 bases from V and 6 from J, leaving 8 bases between them. Germline lookup yields CDR1 SGHRS and CDR2 YFSETQ. The CDR3 length is 12 residues. CDR3 residues: CASSTDSNEQFF. In DNA, the CDR3 is TGCGCCAGCAGCACCGACAGCAATGAGCAGTTCTTC.

The rearrangement links TRBV28 to TRBJ1-5; 7 nucleotides agree with TRBD1. The ends lost 6 bases at V and 7 bases at J; junction bases unmatched: 9. This CDR3 is built from 14 residues. Germline V CDR1 and CDR2: MDHEN, SYDVKM. This CDR3 is CASRHRQGQQPQHF. The DNA for the CDR3 is TGTGCCAGCAGACACCGACAGGGCCAACAGCCCCAGCATTTT.

The chain joins TRBV28 to TRBJ1-1; 7 nucleotides agree with TRBD1. The V gene's germline CDR1 is MDHEN and CDR2 SYDVKM. The CDR3 is 16 amino acids. The J segment lost 0 bases and the V segment lost 2 bases, leaving 6 bases of the junction unmatched. The CDR3 sequence is CASSLSGGQLNTEAFF. The CDR3 nucleotides are TGTGCCAGCAGTTTAAGTGGGGGACAGCTGAACACTGAAGCTTTCTTT.

The chain couples TRBV5-1 to TRBJ1-1; TRBD1 agrees at 11 bases. The trim removed 4 bases at V and 5 bases at J, leaving 7 bases unmatched. There are 15 residues in the CDR3. Germline V gene lookup returns CDR1 SGHRS and CDR2 YFSETQ. CDR3 DNA sequence: TGCGCCAGCAGCGAACGGACAGGGGGCAAGACTGAAGCTTTCTTT. Encoded protein: CASSERTGGKTEAFF.

DNA of the CDR3: TGTGCCACCAGCAGAGATCGCAAGGGGAGGCGGACAGATACGCAGTATTTT. Protein: CATSRDRKGRRTDTQYF. The rearrangement joins TRBV15 to TRBJ2-3; D is perhaps TRBD2 (6 bases). CDR1 LNHNV and CDR2 YYDKDF come from the germline V gene (reference sequence). V was pared by 0 bases and J by 3 bases, with 16 bases between. The CDR3 is 17 amino acids. Looking up the rest from reference TRBV15 and TRBJ2-3 gives the full variable domain: DAMVIQNPRYQVTQFGKPVTLSCSQTLNHNVMYWYQQKSSQAPKLLFHYYDKDFNNEADTPDNFQSRRPNTSFCFLDIRSPGLGDTAMYLCATSRDRKGRRTDTQYFGPGTRLTVL.

The rearrangement joins TRBV6-1 to TRBJ1-2; 8 bases line up with TRBD1. The CDR3 totals 13 residues. Germline values: CDR1 MNHNS, CDR2 SASEGT. V lost 6 bases to trimming and J lost 5 bases; unmatched junction nucleotides: 5. Here the CDR3 reads CASSLGTGYGYTF. In nucleotides, the CDR3 is TGTGCCAGCAGCCTCGGGACAGGATATGGCTACACCTTC.

This chain uses TRBV6-5 with TRBJ2-7; D is uncertain. With 6 bases removed from V and 0 bases from J, the gap between germline ends came to 9 bases. This CDR3 has 13 amino acids. Germline V gene sequence: CDR1 MNHEY, CDR2 SVGAGI. The CDR3 protein is CASRAESSYEQYF. The DNA of the CDR3 is TGTGCCAGCAGAGCCGAAAGCTCCTACGAGCAGTACTTC.

The chain recombines TRBV7-6 with TRBJ2-7, with 7 nucleotides matching TRBD1. This CDR3 contains 16 residues. V shed 0 bases and J 3 bases; nucleotides not matched to a gene: 8. CDR1 is SGHVS and CDR2 is FNYEAQ in the germline V gene. CDR3 nucleotides: TGTGCCAGCAGCTTAGCCCCGACAGGGTCTAACTACGAGCAGTACTTC. It yields the protein CASSLAPTGSNYEQYF.